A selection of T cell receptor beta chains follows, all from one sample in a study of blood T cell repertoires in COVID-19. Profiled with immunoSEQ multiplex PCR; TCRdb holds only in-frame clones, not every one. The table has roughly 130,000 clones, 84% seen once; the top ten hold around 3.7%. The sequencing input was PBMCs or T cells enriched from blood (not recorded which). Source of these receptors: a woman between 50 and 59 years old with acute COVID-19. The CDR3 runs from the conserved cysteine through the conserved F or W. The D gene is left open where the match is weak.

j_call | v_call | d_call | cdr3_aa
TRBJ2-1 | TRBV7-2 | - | CASSLTSSSYNEQFF
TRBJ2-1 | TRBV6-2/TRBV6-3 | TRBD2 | CASSKSQAGASEQFF
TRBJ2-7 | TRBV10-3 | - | CAISEVGPDQGGEQYF
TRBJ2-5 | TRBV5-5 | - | CASTNTRGNQETQYF
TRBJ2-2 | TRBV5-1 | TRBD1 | CASSLASTGVPGELFF
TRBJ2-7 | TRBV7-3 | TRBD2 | CASSLPPGLSDEQYF
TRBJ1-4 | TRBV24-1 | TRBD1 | CATSEAGTGDEKLFF
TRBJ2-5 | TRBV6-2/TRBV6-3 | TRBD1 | CASSWTPGQGAWETQYF
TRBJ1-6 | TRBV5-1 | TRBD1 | CASSWGQSNSPLHF
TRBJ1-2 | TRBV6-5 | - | CASRGQTYYGYTF
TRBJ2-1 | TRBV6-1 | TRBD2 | CASSEALGTSGTGYNEQFF
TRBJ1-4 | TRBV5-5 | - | CASSYGSANEKLFF
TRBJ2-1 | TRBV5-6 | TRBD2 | CASRSSGSYNEQFF
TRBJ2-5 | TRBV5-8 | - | CASSRGIGQYF
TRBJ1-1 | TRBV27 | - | CASSLTRTALNTEAFF
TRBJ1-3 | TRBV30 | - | CAWSVLGRLVGNTIYF
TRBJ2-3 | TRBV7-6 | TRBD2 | CASSLRTSGEPDTQYF
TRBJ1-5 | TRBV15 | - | CATSSSRRVGQPQHF
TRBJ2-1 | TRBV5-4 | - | CASSPGYNEQFF
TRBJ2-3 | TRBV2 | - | CAGSGTAGDTQYF
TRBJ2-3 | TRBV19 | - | CASSTSSSTDTQYF
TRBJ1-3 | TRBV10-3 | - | CAISDVGTHGNTIYF
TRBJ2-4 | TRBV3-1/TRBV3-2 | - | CASSQGLSRSGSIQYF
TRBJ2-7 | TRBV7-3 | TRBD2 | CASSLSGASGAYEQYF
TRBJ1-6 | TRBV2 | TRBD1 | CASIGQGSNSPLHF
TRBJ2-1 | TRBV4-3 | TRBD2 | CASSQEISGRRNEQFF
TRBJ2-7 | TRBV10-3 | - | CAISDLPQETYEQYF
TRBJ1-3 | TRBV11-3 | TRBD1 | CASSSGQYSGNTIYF
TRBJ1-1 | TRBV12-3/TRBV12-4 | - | CASSFTGDSEAFF
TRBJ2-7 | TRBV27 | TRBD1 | CASSPKGDRDSYEQYF
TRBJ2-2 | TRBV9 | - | CASSLNTGELFF
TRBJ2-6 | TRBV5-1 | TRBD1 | CASSKVGTGPAGANVLTF
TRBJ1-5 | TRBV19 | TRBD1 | CASSGQTGVSNQPQHF
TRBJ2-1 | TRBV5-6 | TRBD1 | CASSNRGVYNEQFF
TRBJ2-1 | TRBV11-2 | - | CASSLAPDEQFF